This T cell receptor (beta chain) was captured in a study of metastatic and nonmetastatic thyroid tumors. Study-level findings and limits: It was reported that TCR beta diversity was significantly higher in malignant thyroid tumors than benign nodules, in blood and tumor.

Notes on this clone: Its antigen is still unknown.

Prior to thyroid surgery, none of the patients had received any treatment. TCRdb re-clonotyped the PCR reads via MiXCR. This repertoire shows roughly 7,000 clones, roughly 32% found once; its top ten account for 13%. CDR1 DFQATT and CDR2 SNEGSKA come from the germline V gene (reference sequence). CDR3 length: 12 residues. Trimming took off 2 bases at V and 2 bases at J, with 6 bases between the two ends. The receptor's source is a female donor with papillary thyroid cancer or a benign thyroid nodule (not recorded which). Some clones in this sample may be carry-over from other donors' samples. The J gene is TRBJ1-2, the V gene TRBV20-1; unclear D gene. Sequenced: adjacent normal tissue. The CDR3 coding sequence is TGCAGTGCTAGATCGGGGAACTATGGCTACACCTTC. Translating gives CSARSGNYGYTF.